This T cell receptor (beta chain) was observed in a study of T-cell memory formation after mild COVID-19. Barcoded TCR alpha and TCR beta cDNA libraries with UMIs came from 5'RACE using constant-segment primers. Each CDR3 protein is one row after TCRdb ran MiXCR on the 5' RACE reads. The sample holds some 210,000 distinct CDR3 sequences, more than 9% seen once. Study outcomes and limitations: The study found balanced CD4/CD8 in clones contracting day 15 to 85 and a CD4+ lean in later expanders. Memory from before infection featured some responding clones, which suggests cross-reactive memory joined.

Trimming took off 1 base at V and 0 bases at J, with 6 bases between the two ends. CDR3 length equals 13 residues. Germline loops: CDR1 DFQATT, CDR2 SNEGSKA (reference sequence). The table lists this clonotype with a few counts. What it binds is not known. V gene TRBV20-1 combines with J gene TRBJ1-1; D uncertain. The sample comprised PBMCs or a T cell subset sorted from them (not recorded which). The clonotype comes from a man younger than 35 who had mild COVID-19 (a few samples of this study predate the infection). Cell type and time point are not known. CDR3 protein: CSARAWMNTEAFF. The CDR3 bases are TGCAGTGCTAGAGCGTGGATGAACACTGAAGCTTTCTTT.